The 32 T cell receptor beta chains below all came from one sample that was sequenced in a study of T cell repertoires in cytomegalovirus infection. TCRdb fed the reads into MiXCR, producing one record per CDR3 protein. The data hold about 78,000 distinct CDR3 sequences, with approximately 42% observed a single time. Antigens for these TCRs are unknown. The sequences come from CD8+ T cells from cultured PBMCs, collected from culture after CMV antigen stimulation. Every receptor here comes from a human donor in good health (CMV status not recorded). Some clones in this sample may be carry-over from other donors' samples.

This rearrangement joins TRBV15 to TRBJ1-1; D remains unclear. The CDR3 has 14 amino acids. V was clipped by 0 bases and J by 5 bases, with 10 bases between them. Germline V lookup: CDR1 LNHNV, CDR2 YYDKDF (reference sequence). For the CDR3, the DNA is TGTGCCACCAGCAGAGATCGGAGTGGGACTGAAGCTTTCTTT. Residues: CATSRDRSGTEAFF.

The chain couples TRBV2 to TRBJ1-5; a weak D match, TRBD1 (5 bases). The CDR3 totals 13 residues. The germline V gene encodes CDR1 SNHLY and CDR2 FYNNEI. V was pared by 6 bases and J by 8 bases, with 14 bases between. CDR3 residues: CASRARGEEPQHF. The CDR3 DNA sequence: TGTGCCAGCAGAGCTAGGGGTGAGGAGCCCCAGCATTTT.

The table lists this clonotype with a few counts. The V and J genes are TRBV10-3 and TRBJ1-2, with a weak D call TRBD1 (6 bases). The CDR3 is 14 residues long. V was cut by 6 bases and J by 7 bases, with 18 bases left in between. Germline V gene lookup returns CDR1 ENHRY and CDR2 SYGVKD. The CDR3 loop is CAISQETGTPGYTF. The DNA for the CDR3 is TGTGCCATCAGCCAAGAAACAGGGACTCCTGGCTACACCTTC.

The V call is TRBV7-4, the J call TRBJ2-5; maybe TRBD1 (6 bases). The CDR3 sequence is 14 residues long. CDR1 is SGHVT, CDR2 SQSDAQ, per germline. V lost 8 bases to trimming and J lost 5 bases, with 18 bases between them. The CDR3 DNA is TGTGCCAGCCGGGACACCAGGGCTGAGGAGACCCAGTACTTC. Protein: CASRDTRAEETQYF.

In DNA, the CDR3 is TGCAGTGCTAGAGATACAGGAGGGGTAGGCAAGATTTACAATGAGCAGTTCTTC. Its protein is CSARDTGGVGKIYNEQFF. The chain recombines TRBV20-1 with TRBJ2-1, with D perhaps TRBD2 (6 bases). Per germline, CDR1 DFQATT and CDR2 SNEGSKA (reference sequence). The CDR3 sequence is 18 residues long. V lost 0 bases and J 4 bases, leaving 22 bases between the germline ends.

V gene TRBV4-3 combines with J gene TRBJ2-1; 9 positions match TRBD2. J was trimmed by 4 bases and V by 3 bases; bases with no gene match: 7. The CDR3 consists of 16 residues. Germline V gene lookup returns CDR1 LGHNA and CDR2 YSLEER. The CDR3 DNA is TGCGCCAGCAGCCAGGAGACTAGCGGATCATACAATGAGCAGTTCTTC. This encodes CASSQETSGSYNEQFF.

This clonotype came up a few times. CDR3 sequence reads: CASSQEGQGQNNSPLHF. The CDR3 region has the DNA TGCGCCAGCAGCCAAGAAGGACAGGGGCAAAATAATTCACCCCTCCACTTT. This chain joins TRBV4-1 and TRBJ1-6; 9 nucleotides agree with TRBD1. Per germline, CDR1 MGHRA and CDR2 YSYEKL. There are 17 residues in the CDR3. The V gene end was trimmed by 0 bases and the J gene end by 5 bases; junction bases not matched to a gene: 5.

CDR3 loop: CASSFGAGAYNEQFF. Here the CDR3 DNA reads TGTGCCAGCAGTTTCGGGGCGGGGGCCTACAATGAGCAGTTCTTC. The V gene is TRBV27, the J gene TRBJ2-1, with TRBD2 matching 7 bases. Germline V CDR1 and CDR2: MNHEY, SMNVEV (reference sequence). The length of the CDR3 is 15 residues. Germline trimming cut 3 bases from V and 2 bases from J; bases unmatched to any gene: 4.

This rearrangement joins TRBV12-3 or TRBV12-4 to TRBJ2-1; the D gene is possibly TRBD1 (6 bases). This CDR3 is built from 14 residues. Trimming cost V 4 bases and J 5 bases, with 12 bases left between them. The CDR3 loop reads CASSSSGTHNEQFF. CDR3 DNA: TGTGCCAGCAGTTCCTCCGGGACACACAATGAGCAGTTCTTC.

The V gene is TRBV7-3, the J gene TRBJ2-3; D assignment may be TRBD1 or TRBD2 (6 bases each). Trimming stripped 3 bases from V and 2 bases from J, with 12 bases between. Germline V lookup: CDR1 SGHTA, CDR2 FQGTGA. The CDR3 contains 15 residues. The CDR3 loop reads CASSLTGAHTDTQYF. The CDR3, as DNA: TGTGCCAGCAGCTTGACGGGGGCCCACACAGATACGCAGTATTTT.

This chain uses TRBV27 with TRBJ2-7; no definite D call. Per the germline V gene, CDR1 is MNHEY and CDR2 is SMNVEV (reference sequence). The CDR3 spans 15 residues. The V gene lost 2 bases and the J gene lost 2 bases, with 13 bases spanning the gap. CDR3 nucleotide sequence: TGTGCCAGCAGTTTAAATCGGCAGGTCCCCTACGAGCAGTACTTC. Its translation is CASSLNRQVPYEQYF.

This clonotype was picked up a small number of times. This CDR3 is CASSLALDRGYEQYF. The CDR3 bases are TGTGCCAGCAGCTTAGCGTTGGACAGGGGCTACGAGCAGTACTTC. V and J are TRBV7-8 and TRBJ2-7; 9 nucleotides agree with TRBD1. V was pared by 0 bases and J by 3 bases, with 3 bases of the junction left unmatched. This CDR3 is 15 amino acids long. The V gene's germline CDR1 is SGHVS and CDR2 FQNEAQ.

At least ten counts were recorded for this clonotype. The chain couples TRBV7-2 to TRBJ2-3; 8 bases match TRBD2. The germline CDR1 and CDR2 sequences are SGHTA and FQGNSA. The CDR3 length is 16 residues. The V gene end was trimmed by 0 bases and the J gene end by 6 bases; junction bases not matched to a gene: 8. This CDR3 is CASSLAAGGVWDTQYF. CDR3 in DNA: TGTGCCAGCAGCTTAGCGGCGGGGGGAGTGTGGGATACGCAGTATTTT.

This chain connects TRBV5-1 to TRBJ1-5; D may be TRBD1 (6 bases). V lost 0 bases to trimming and J lost 0 bases, with 13 bases between them. The CDR3 extends over 17 amino acids. In germline, CDR1 is SGHRS, CDR2 YFSETQ. The CDR3 protein is CASSLVDSDFSNQPQHF. Here the CDR3 DNA reads TGCGCCAGCAGCTTGGTGGACAGTGATTTTAGCAATCAGCCCCAGCATTTT.

The rearrangement uses TRBV7-8 and TRBJ1-5, with D unclear. This CDR3 has 14 residues. Germline V CDR1 and CDR2: SGHVS, FQNEAQ. Trimming pared 5 bases from V and 3 bases from J, leaving 11 bases between. DNA of the CDR3: TGTGCCAGCAGCCCGAGGGCGTCCAATCAGCCCCAGCATTTT. Amino acids: CASSPRASNQPQHF. The full variable domain, rest sourced from reference TRBV7-8 and TRBJ1-5, is GAGVSQSPRYKVAKRGQDVALRCDPISGHVSLFWYQQALGQGPEFLTYFQNEAQLDKSGLPSDRFFAERPEGSVSTLKIQRTQQEDSAVYLCASSPRASNQPQHFGDGTRLSIL.

At least ten counts were recorded for this clonotype. The V call is TRBV7-2, the J call TRBJ1-2; D gene ambiguous. This CDR3 has 15 amino acids. Trimming cost V 2 bases and J 8 bases, with 18 bases left between them. Germline V gene lookup returns CDR1 SGHTA and CDR2 FQGNSA. The CDR3 DNA is TGTGCCAGCAGCTTATTACCAGGCGACGATTCCGGCTACACCTTC. As protein: CASSLLPGDDSGYTF. The whole variable domain, remainder taken from reference TRBV7-2 and TRBJ1-2, is GAGVSQSPSNKVTEKGKDVELRCDPISGHTALYWYRQSLGQGLEFLIYFQGNSAPDKSGLPSDRFSAERTGGSVSTLTIQRTQQEDSAVYLCASSLLPGDDSGYTFGSGTRLTVV.

The chain joins TRBV3-1 to TRBJ2-7; D gene ambiguous. Between the trimmed V and J ends, which lost 2 bases and 6 bases, there was a span of 8 bases. The germline V gene has CDR1 LGHDT and CDR2 YNNKEL (reference sequence). The CDR3 totals 12 residues. The CDR3 protein is CASSQSITEQYF. The CDR3 DNA reads TGTGCCAGCAGCCAATCGATAACCGAGCAGTACTTC.

This clonotype was recorded at least ten times. The chain recombines TRBV7-8 with TRBJ2-3; D may be TRBD2 (6 bases). Trimming cost V 5 bases and J 0 bases, with 15 bases left between them. The CDR3 extends over 16 amino acids. Germline CDR1 is SGHVS and CDR2 is FQNEAQ. The CDR3 sequence: CASSLTSFYSTDTQYF. The CDR3 region has the DNA TGTGCCAGCAGCCTGACTAGTTTCTACAGCACAGATACGCAGTATTTT.

The chain uses TRBV19 and TRBJ2-7; weak D call: TRBD2 (7 bases). V was trimmed by 9 bases and J by 7 bases, leaving 19 bases between them. CDR3 size: 13 residues. Germline V gene sequence: CDR1 LNHDA, CDR2 SQIVND (reference sequence). This CDR3 is CASNSGGPGEQYF. The CDR3 DNA follows: TGTGCCAGCAACTCCGGGGGGCCGGGTGAGCAGTACTTC.

The rearrangement joins TRBV7-8 to TRBJ2-7, with 9 bases aligning to TRBD1. Germline lookup yields CDR1 SGHVS and CDR2 FQNEAQ. CDR3 size: 17 residues. V shed 5 bases and J 4 bases; nucleotides not matched to a gene: 15. The CDR3 nucleotides are TGTGCCAGCAGCCGTTCACGATCCGGGACAGGGAAATACGAGCAGTACTTC. Translation: CASSRSRSGTGKYEQYF.

The V gene is TRBV9, the J gene TRBJ2-1; D remains unclear. There are 16 residues in the CDR3. V shed 2 bases and J shed 4 bases, with 16 bases lying between them. Germline values: CDR1 SGDLS, CDR2 YYNGEE. The CDR3 DNA sequence: TGTGCCAGCAGCGTCCTCCCAGAAAACGGGTACAATGAGCAGTTCTTC. This sequence encodes CASSVLPENGYNEQFF.

The CDR3 region is CASSDVSGGQETQYF. In nucleotides, the CDR3 is TGTGCCAGCAGTGACGTTAGCGGGGGGCAAGAGACCCAGTACTTC. The V call is TRBV2, the J call TRBJ2-5; the match to TRBD2 covers 10 bases. The CDR3 length is 15 residues. The V and J ends lost 3 bases and 2 bases, in that order; junction bases with no gene match: 3. The germline V gene has CDR1 SNHLY and CDR2 FYNNEI.

The V gene is TRBV6-8, the J gene TRBJ2-7; D is ambiguous. Germline V CDR1 and CDR2: MNHGY, SAAAGT. This CDR3 is 14 amino acids long. With 0 bases removed from V and 3 bases from J, the gap between germline ends came to 9 bases. The CDR3, as DNA: TGTGCCAGCAGTTACTCCCCAGGAGTCTACGAGCAGTACTTC. This sequence encodes CASSYSPGVYEQYF.

The V and J genes are TRBV2 and TRBJ2-7; D gene ambiguous. The V end lost 2 bases, the J end lost 1 base, and 12 bases lay between the germline ends. The CDR3 consists of 15 residues. The germline V gene encodes CDR1 SNHLY and CDR2 FYNNEI. CDR3 amino acids: CASSEKYGRSYEQYF. The CDR3 coding sequence is TGTGCCAGCAGTGAAAAGTATGGCCGGTCCTACGAGCAGTACTTC.

The CDR3 here is CASSDPREVTGNTIYF. The DNA for the CDR3 is TGTGCCAGCAGCGACCCGAGAGAGGTTACTGGAAACACCATATATTTT. V gene TRBV7-9 combines with J gene TRBJ1-3; D remains ambiguous. Germline CDR1 reads SEHNR; CDR2 reads FQNEAQ (reference sequence). The CDR3 has 16 residues. The V and J ends lost 5 bases and 2 bases respectively, with 16 bases between them.

The chain employs TRBV27 and TRBJ2-1; TRBD2 agrees at 9 bases. V was clipped by 6 bases and J by 4 bases; unmatched bases: 7. CDR1 is MNHEY and CDR2 is SMNVEV in the germline V gene (reference sequence). This CDR3 comprises 15 residues. CDR3 DNA sequence: TGTGCCAGCAGCCTTATGGCGGGGGGGTACAATGAGCAGTTCTTC. This codes for CASSLMAGGYNEQFF.

The V call is TRBV2, the J call TRBJ1-5; TRBD1 aligns across 10 bases. V lost 6 bases, J lost 6 bases, and 17 bases stayed unmatched. Germline V gene data show CDR1 as SNHLY and CDR2 as FYNNEI. This CDR3 comprises 18 residues. CDR3 coding DNA: TGTGCCAGCAGCTCTGAACCGGGACAGGGGAGGGTAGCTCAGCCCCAGCATTTT. It codes for CASSSEPGQGRVAQPQHF.

This clonotype has just a few counts. The chain combines TRBV6-6 with TRBJ2-7; TRBD2 matches 14 bases. The germline V gene has CDR1 MNHNY and CDR2 SVGAGI (reference sequence). V shed 6 bases, J shed 5 bases, and the junction held 9 bases outside the gene matches. The CDR3 has 16 residues. The CDR3 DNA reads as TGTGCCAGCAGATATACCCGGGGACTAGCGGGGGACGAGCAGTACTTC. This encodes CASRYTRGLAGDEQYF.

This clonotype was counted between two and nine times. The chain uses TRBV28 and TRBJ1-1, with D possibly matching TRBD1 (5 bases). Between the trimmed V and J ends, which lost 3 bases and 0 bases, there was a span of 8 bases. The CDR3 contains 14 residues. Germline CDR1 is MDHEN and CDR2 is SYDVKM. The CDR3 loop is CASSFAGVNTEAFF. The CDR3 bases are TGTGCCAGCAGTTTTGCGGGGGTGAACACTGAAGCTTTCTTT. Full variable domain (remainder filled in from reference TRBV28 and TRBJ1-1): DVKVTQSSRYLVKRTGEKVFLECVQDMDHENMFWYRQDPGLGLRLIYFSYDVKMKEKGDIPEGYSVSREKKERFSLILESASTNQTSMYLCASSFAGVNTEAFFGQGTRLTVV.

A few counts support this clonotype. V and J are TRBV7-8 and TRBJ2-1, with a tentative D call TRBD2 (5 bases). Per germline, CDR1 SGHVS and CDR2 FQNEAQ. There are 15 residues in the CDR3. Trimming cost V 4 bases and J 7 bases, with 17 bases left between them. CDR3 loop: CASSYPSLAENEQFF. CDR3 bases: TGTGCCAGCAGCTACCCCAGTCTAGCAGAGAATGAGCAGTTCTTC.

This clonotype turned up a few times. V and J are TRBV7-6 and TRBJ2-7; D could derive from TRBD1 or TRBD2 (5 bases each). Deletions cut 3 bases from V and 0 bases from J, with 15 bases between. Germline CDR1 reads SGHVS; CDR2 reads FNYEAQ. This CDR3 has 16 amino acids. CDR3 bases: TGTGCCAGCAGCTTTACGGCCGGGGCCCTCTCCTACGAGCAGTACTTC. This translates into CASSFTAGALSYEQYF. Drawing the rest from reference TRBV7-6 and TRBJ2-7, the complete variable domain is GAGVSQSPRYKVTKRGQDVALRCDPISGHVSLYWYRQALGQGPEFLTYFNYEAQQDKSGLPNDRFSAERPEGSISTLTIQRTEQRDSAMYRCASSFTAGALSYEQYFGPGTRLTVT.

The rearrangement uses TRBV6-6 and TRBJ1-1, with 7 bases identical to TRBD1. CDR1 and CDR2 (germline): MNHNY, SVGAGI (reference sequence). This CDR3 region has 16 residues. After removal of 5 bases from V and 0 bases from J, the junction contained 9 bases not matched to a gene. Here the CDR3 reads CASSVTPGQMNTEAFF. The DNA of the CDR3 is TGTGCCAGCAGTGTTACACCGGGACAGATGAACACTGAAGCTTTCTTT.